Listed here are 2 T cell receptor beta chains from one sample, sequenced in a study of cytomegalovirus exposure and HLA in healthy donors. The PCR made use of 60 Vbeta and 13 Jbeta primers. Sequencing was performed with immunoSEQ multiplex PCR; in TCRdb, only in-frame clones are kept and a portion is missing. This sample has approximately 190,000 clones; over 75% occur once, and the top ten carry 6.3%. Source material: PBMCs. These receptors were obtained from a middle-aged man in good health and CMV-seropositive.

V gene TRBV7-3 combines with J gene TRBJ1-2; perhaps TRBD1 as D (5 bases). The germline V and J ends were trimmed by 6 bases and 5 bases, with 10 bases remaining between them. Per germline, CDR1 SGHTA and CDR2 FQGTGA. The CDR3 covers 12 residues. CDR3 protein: CASRGGEYGYTF. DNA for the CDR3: TGTGCCAGCAGGGGGGGGGAGTATGGCTACACCTTC.

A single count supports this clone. This CDR3 is CAWSVGRGGRSEAFF. The CDR3 nucleotides read TGTGCCTGGAGTGTGGGTAGAGGGGGCAGGTCTGAAGCTTTCTTT. The chain uses TRBV30 and TRBJ1-1, with 7 bases lining up with TRBD1. CDR1 is GTSNPN, CDR2 SVGIG, per germline (reference sequence). Germline trimming cut 0 bases from V and 6 bases from J; bases unmatched to any gene: 10. There are 15 residues in the CDR3.